This T cell receptor (beta chain) was retrieved from a study of a mutant IDH1 vaccine in newly diagnosed glioma. About the research overall: Sex distribution of treated patients was about 62% male and around 40% female; mean age was about 40 years. Pretreatment consisted of radiotherapy, temozolomide, or both, with most receiving both. Regarding the study as a whole: The authors found pseudoprogression apparently unrelated to changes in top peripheral T cell clonotypes.

Time point defined: baseline, week 1 (first vaccination visit). Treatment described: pre-vaccination baseline after standard-of-care therapy. Those who donated had recent WHO grade 3 or 4 IDH1-mutant, ATRX-lost astrocytomas. Repertoires were generated with immunoSEQ multiplex PCR, while TCRdb's copy carries only in-frame clones and drops some. The table includes around 100,000 clones, approximately 80% detected once. Germline V gene lookup returns CDR1 SGHDT and CDR2 YYEEEE. CDR3 size: 14 residues. The ends were cut back, 2 bases at V and 6 bases at J, with 9 bases in the middle. This clone was counted a single time. Its antigen is unknown.

Here the sequenced sample was PBMCs, taken from a glioma patient treated with radiotherapy, temozolomide or both. This chain uses TRBV5-6 with TRBJ1-6; D is unresolved. The clonotype originates from a man in his forties with glioma. Some clones in this sample may be carry-over from other donors' samples. The CDR3 region is CASSFGQTNSPLHF. CDR3 in DNA: TGTGCCAGCAGCTTTGGGCAGACTAATTCACCCCTCCACTTT. The entire variable domain, with the rest obtained from reference TRBV5-6 and TRBJ1-6, is as follows: DAGVTQSPTHLIKTRGQQVTLRCSPKSGHDTVSWYQQALGQGPQFIFQYYEEEERQRGNFPDRFSGHQFPNYSSELNVNALLLGDSALYLCASSFGQTNSPLHFGNGTRLTVT.